The sequence of this TCR beta chain was determined in a study of blood T cell repertoires in COVID-19. Sequenced by immunoSEQ multiplex PCR; TCRdb stores in-frame clones only, minus some. Of approximately 250,000 clones in the sample, approximately 88% are singletons; the top ten hold 1% to 1.5%. The CDR3 length is 14 residues. Trimming took 6 bases from V and 4 from J, leaving 15 bases between them. Germline V lookup: CDR1 SNHLY, CDR2 FYNNEI. This rearrangement joins TRBV2 to TRBJ1-2; D unclear. Sequencing was performed on PBMCs or T cells enriched from blood (not recorded which). The TCR was taken from a woman aged 40 to 49 with acute COVID-19. CDR3 nucleotides: TGTGCCAGCAGAGACCGCTTCTCTAGCTATGGCTACACCTTC. Encoded protein: CASRDRFSSYGYTF.